This TCR beta chain is drawn from a study of T cell repertoires in cytomegalovirus infection. As for the study in general: In public TCR beta signatures, there were indications of both CMV infection and matching HLA type.

Study-level points and caveats: In two of eight donors, the top clonotype was HLA-C-restricted CMV-specific. Cumulative frequency (of public TCR beta family members) identified carriers of CMV plus the relevant HLA.

There are a few counts of this clonotype. Antigen: not known. One entry per CDR3 protein results from TCRdb running MiXCR on the reads. The table lists 250,000 to 300,000 distinct CDR3 sequences, approximately 9% of them singletons. This TCR was sampled from a human donor in good health (CMV status not recorded). Some clones in this sample may be carry-over from other donors' samples. The specimen sequenced was PBMCs.

For the CDR3, the DNA is TGTGCCAGTGCTAGCGGCAATGAGCAGTTCTTC. As protein: CASASGNEQFF. The genes are TRBV6-2 or TRBV6-3 and TRBJ2-1; 7 bases align to TRBD2. The junction had 2 bases not matched to a gene; V was cut back by 9 bases and J by 6 bases. Germline V gives CDR1 MNHEY, CDR2 SVGEGT. The CDR3 is 11 amino acids.